These T cell receptor beta chains were read from a single sample in a study of CD8 T cells in ankylosing spondylitis. MiXCR, run by TCRdb on the 5' RACE reads, gives a single entry per CDR3 protein. Of about 200,000 distinct CDR3 sequences in the sample, roughly 26% were seen once. The source material was blood, either unsorted or a sorted T cell fraction (not recorded which). The receptors stem from a male donor with ankylosing spondylitis or in good health (not recorded which). Both conserved end residues are part of each CDR3. D genes are given only for firm matches. Size tells how often a clone was seen (once, few, many) or the class of an expanded clone, and some rows leave it out.

j_gene,v_gene,abundance,d_gene,CDR3aa,CDR3nt
TRBJ1-1,TRBV20-1,few,TRBD1,CSAKTGRKMNTEAFF,TGCAGTGCTAAGACAGGGCGGAAGATGAACACTGAAGCTTTCTTT
TRBJ1-1,TRBV30,few,-,CAWSVGRENTEAFF,TGTGCCTGGAGTGTAGGTAGGGAGAACACTGAAGCTTTCTTT
TRBJ2-3,TRBV15,many,TRBD1,CATSSRQGTVTDTQYF,TGTGCCACCAGCAGCAGACAGGGAACTGTCACAGATACGCAGTATTTT
TRBJ2-7,TRBV18,few,TRBD1,CASSRGTGGATYEQYF,TGTGCCAGCTCACGGGGAACAGGGGGCGCGACCTACGAGCAGTACTTC
TRBJ2-1,TRBV21-1,many,-,CASSLWPESEQFF,TGTGCCAGCAGCCTGTGGCCCGAAAGTGAGCAGTTCTTC
TRBJ2-1,TRBV4-3,-,-,CASSQEAGRSYNEQFF,TGCGCCAGCAGCCAAGAGGCAGGGCGATCCTACAATGAGCAGTTCTTC
TRBJ2-7,TRBV5-1,many,-,CASSPGLDEQYF,TGCGCCAGCAGCCCCGGGCTGGACGAGCAGTACTTC
TRBJ2-1,TRBV20-1,-,-,CSARRVAEGYQGEQFF,TGCAGTGCTAGACGGGTAGCGGAAGGTTACCAGGGTGAGCAGTTCTTC
TRBJ2-5,TRBV5-1,many,TRBD2,CASSRGTSGSQETQYF,TGCGCCAGCAGCCGGGGGACTAGCGGGTCCCAAGAGACCCAGTACTTC
TRBJ1-1,TRBV19,-,-,CASTRGSTEAFF,TGTGCCAGTACCAGGGGTAGCACTGAAGCTTTCTTT
TRBJ2-1,TRBV5-1,many,TRBD2,CASRPTSGSYNEQFF,TGCGCCAGCCGCCCAACTAGCGGTTCGTACAATGAGCAGTTCTTC
TRBJ2-5,TRBV5-4,-,-,CASSLKGPETQYF,TGTGCCAGCAGCTTGAAGGGACCGGAGACCCAGTACTTC
TRBJ2-7,TRBV29-1,many,-,CSVEIDGYEQYF,TGCAGCGTTGAGATTGACGGCTACGAGCAGTACTTC
TRBJ2-7,TRBV18,-,TRBD2,CASSPPWRESYEQYF,TGTGCCAGCTCACCCCCGTGGCGGGAGTCCTACGAGCAGTACTTC
TRBJ2-5,TRBV4-2,many,-,CASSRFKAEGQETQYF,TGTGCCAGCAGCCGATTTAAAGCGGAGGGACAAGAGACCCAGTACTTC
TRBJ2-3,TRBV7-6,-,-,CASSPIGTSDTQYF,TGTGCCAGCAGCCCGATCGGGACTTCAGATACGCAGTATTTT
TRBJ2-7,TRBV6-5,many,-,CASSSATDGSYEQYF,TGTGCCAGCAGTTCCGCAACCGACGGGTCCTACGAGCAGTACTTC
TRBJ1-5,TRBV20-1,-,-,CSARDRVEKQHF,TGCAGTGCTAGAGATAGAGTGGAGAAACAGCATTTT
TRBJ2-1,TRBV19,many,-,CASRTVGEGEQFF,TGTGCCAGTAGGACTGTGGGGGAAGGTGAGCAGTTCTTC
TRBJ2-2,TRBV4-3,once,-,CASSQVSLLFGTTNTGELFF,TGCGCCAGCAGCCAAGTTTCTTTGCTCTTCGGGACCACGAACACCGGGGAGCTGTTTTTT
TRBJ1-5,TRBV6-1,-,-,CASSETGNQPQHF,TGTGCCAGCAGTGAAACGGGAAATCAGCCCCAGCATTTT
TRBJ1-1,TRBV5-5,-,-,CASSFTGLGTEAFF,TGTGCCAGCAGCTTTACAGGGCTTGGCACTGAAGCTTTCTTT
TRBJ1-1,TRBV20-1,many,-,CSAYRTNTEAFF,TGCAGTGCGTATAGGACGAACACTGAAGCTTTCTTT
TRBJ2-5,TRBV6-5,few,-,CASSYRRGETQYF,TGTGCCAGCAGTTACCGGAGGGGCGAGACCCAGTACTTC
TRBJ2-7,TRBV20-1,many,-,CSASWRGKMDEQYF,TGCAGTGCTTCCTGGCGGGGCAAGATGGACGAGCAGTACTTC
TRBJ1-6,TRBV11-2,many,-,CASSLESWLQTLHF,TGTGCCAGCAGCTTGGAGTCTTGGTTACAGACCCTCCACTTT
TRBJ2-7,TRBV7-3,many,TRBD1,CASSLRGTGPYEQYF,TGTGCCAGCAGCTTAAGAGGGACAGGACCCTACGAGCAGTACTTC
TRBJ2-1,TRBV5-1,many,TRBD2,CASFALAGNNEQFF,TGCGCCAGTTTTGCACTAGCGGGAAACAATGAGCAGTTCTTC
TRBJ1-1,TRBV2,few,-,CASRSYRDTEAFF,TGTGCCAGCAGATCCTACAGGGACACTGAAGCTTTCTTT
TRBJ1-1,TRBV10-3,-,TRBD1,CAMAGQGNTEAFF,TGTGCCATGGCGGGACAGGGGAACACTGAAGCTTTCTTT
TRBJ2-7,TRBV9,many,-,CASSVDGGSEQYF,TGTGCCAGCAGCGTAGATGGGGGAAGCGAGCAGTACTTC